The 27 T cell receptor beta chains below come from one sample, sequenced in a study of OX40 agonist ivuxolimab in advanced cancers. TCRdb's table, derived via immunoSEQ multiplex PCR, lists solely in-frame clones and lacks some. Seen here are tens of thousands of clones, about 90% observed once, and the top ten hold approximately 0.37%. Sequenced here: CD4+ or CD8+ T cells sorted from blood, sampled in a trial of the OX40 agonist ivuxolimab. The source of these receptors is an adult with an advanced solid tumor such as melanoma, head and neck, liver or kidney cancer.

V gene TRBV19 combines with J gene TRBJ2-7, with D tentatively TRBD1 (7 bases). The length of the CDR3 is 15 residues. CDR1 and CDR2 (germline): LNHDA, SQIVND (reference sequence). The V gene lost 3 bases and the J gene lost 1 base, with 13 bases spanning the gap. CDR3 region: CASSISRGESYEQYF. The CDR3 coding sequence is TGTGCCAGTAGTATTTCCAGGGGGGAATCCTACGAGCAGTACTTC.

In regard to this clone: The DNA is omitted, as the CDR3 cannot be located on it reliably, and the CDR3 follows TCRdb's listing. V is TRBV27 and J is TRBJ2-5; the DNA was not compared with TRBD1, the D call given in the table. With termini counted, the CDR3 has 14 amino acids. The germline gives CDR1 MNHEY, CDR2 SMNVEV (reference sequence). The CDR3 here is CASSFFGQQETQYF.

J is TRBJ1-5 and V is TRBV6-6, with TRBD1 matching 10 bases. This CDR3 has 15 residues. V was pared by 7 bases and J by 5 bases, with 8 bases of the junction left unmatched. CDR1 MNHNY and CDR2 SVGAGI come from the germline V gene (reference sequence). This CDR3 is CASTTGTGEYQPQHF. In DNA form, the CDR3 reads TGTGCCAGCACTACCGGGACAGGGGAGTATCAGCCCCAGCATTTT.

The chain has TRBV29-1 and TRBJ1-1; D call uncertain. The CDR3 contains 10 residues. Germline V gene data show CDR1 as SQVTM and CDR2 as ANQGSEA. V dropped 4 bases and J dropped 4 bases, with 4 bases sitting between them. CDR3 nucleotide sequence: TGCAGCGTTGCGACCACTGAAGCTTTCTTT. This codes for CSVATTEAFF.

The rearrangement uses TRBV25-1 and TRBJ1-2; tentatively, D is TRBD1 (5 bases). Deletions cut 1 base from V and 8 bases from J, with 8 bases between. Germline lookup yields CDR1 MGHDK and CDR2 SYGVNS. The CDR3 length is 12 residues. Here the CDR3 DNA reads TGTGCCAGCAGTGAATTGGGGCTCGGCTACACCTTC. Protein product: CASSELGLGYTF.

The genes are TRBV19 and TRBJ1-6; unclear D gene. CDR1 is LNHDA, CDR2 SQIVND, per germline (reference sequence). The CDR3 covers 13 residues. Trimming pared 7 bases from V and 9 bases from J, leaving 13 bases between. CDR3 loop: CASNDYLGSPLHF. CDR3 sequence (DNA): TGTGCCAGTAATGACTACCTCGGTTCACCCCTCCACTTT.

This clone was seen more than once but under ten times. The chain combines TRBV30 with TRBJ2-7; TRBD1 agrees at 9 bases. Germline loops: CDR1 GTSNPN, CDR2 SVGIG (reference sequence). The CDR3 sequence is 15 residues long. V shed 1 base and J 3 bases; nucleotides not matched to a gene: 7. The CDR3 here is CAWSDLGQGLYEQYF. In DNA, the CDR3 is TGTGCCTGGAGTGACCTGGGACAGGGCCTCTACGAGCAGTACTTC.

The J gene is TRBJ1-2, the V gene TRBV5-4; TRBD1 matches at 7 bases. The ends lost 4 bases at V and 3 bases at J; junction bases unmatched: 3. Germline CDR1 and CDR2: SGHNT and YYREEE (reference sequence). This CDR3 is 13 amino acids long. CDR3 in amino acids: CASSPGQDYGYTF. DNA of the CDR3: TGTGCCAGCAGCCCCGGACAGGACTATGGCTACACCTTC.

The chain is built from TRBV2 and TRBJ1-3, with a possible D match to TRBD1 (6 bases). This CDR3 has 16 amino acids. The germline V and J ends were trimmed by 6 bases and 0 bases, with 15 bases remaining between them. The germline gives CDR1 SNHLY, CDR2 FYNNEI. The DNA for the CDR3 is TGTGCCAGCAGCCTAACCCCCAGGGGCTCTGGAAACACCATATATTTT. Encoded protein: CASSLTPRGSGNTIYF.

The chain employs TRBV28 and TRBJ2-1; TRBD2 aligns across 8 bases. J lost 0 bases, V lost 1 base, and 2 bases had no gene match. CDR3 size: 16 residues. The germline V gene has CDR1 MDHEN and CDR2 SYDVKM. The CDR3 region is CASSLLTSGSYNEQFF. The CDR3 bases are TGTGCCAGCAGTTTATTAACTAGCGGCTCCTACAATGAGCAGTTCTTC.

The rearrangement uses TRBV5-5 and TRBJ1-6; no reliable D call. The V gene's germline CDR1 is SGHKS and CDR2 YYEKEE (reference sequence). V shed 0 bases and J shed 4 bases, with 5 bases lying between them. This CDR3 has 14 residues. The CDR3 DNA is TGTGCCAGCAGCTTGGAGGGTTATAATTCACCCCTCCACTTT. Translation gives CASSLEGYNSPLHF. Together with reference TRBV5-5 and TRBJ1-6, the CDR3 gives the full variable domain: DAGVTQSPTHLIKTRGQQVTLRCSPISGHKSVSWYQQVLGQGPQFIFQYYEKEERGRGNFPDRFSARQFPNYSSELNVNALLLGDSALYLCASSLEGYNSPLHFGNGTRLTVT.

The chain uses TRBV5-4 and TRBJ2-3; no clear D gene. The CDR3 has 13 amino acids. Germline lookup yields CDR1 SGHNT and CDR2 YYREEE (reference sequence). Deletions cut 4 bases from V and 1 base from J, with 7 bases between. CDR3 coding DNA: TGTGCCAGCAGCCCCGAGCGCACAGATACGCAGTATTTT. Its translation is CASSPERTDTQYF.

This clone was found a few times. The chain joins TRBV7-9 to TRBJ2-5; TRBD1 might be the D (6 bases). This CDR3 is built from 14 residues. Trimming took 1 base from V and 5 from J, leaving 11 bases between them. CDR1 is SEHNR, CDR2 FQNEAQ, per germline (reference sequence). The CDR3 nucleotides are TGTGCCAGCAGCTTAGGAACAGGGTTTGAGACCCAGTACTTC. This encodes CASSLGTGFETQYF. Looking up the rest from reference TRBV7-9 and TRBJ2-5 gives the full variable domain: DTGVSQNPRHKITKRGQNVTFRCDPISEHNRLYWYRQTLGQGPEFLTYFQNEAQLEKSRLLSDRFSAERPKGSFSTLEIQRTEQGDSAMYLCASSLGTGFETQYFGPGTRLLVL.

CDR3: CASSLISQPQHF. For the CDR3, the DNA is TGTGCCAGCAGCTTGATCTCCCAGCCCCAGCATTTT. This chain uses TRBV5-8 with TRBJ1-5; D is undetermined. Germline V lookup: CDR1 SGHTS, CDR2 YDEGEE. Trimming took 1 base from V and 7 from J, leaving 6 bases between them. The CDR3 runs to 12 residues.

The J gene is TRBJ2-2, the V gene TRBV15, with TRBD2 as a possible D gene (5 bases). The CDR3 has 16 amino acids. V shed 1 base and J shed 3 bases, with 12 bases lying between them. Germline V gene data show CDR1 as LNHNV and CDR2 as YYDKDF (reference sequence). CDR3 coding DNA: TGTGCCACCAGCAGAGGAGGGTTCGGGGACACCGGGGAGCTGTTTTTT. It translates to CATSRGGFGDTGELFF.

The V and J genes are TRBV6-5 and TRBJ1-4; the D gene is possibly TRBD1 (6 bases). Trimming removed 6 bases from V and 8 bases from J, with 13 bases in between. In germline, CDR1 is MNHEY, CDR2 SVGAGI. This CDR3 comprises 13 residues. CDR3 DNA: TGTGCCAGCAGAACACAGGGTCGCGAAAAACTGTTTTTT. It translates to CASRTQGREKLFF.

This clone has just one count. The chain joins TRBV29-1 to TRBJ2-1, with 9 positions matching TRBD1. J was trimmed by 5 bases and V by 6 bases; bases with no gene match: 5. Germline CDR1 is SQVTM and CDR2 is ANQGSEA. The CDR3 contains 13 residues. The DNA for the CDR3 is TGCAGCGTCCACAGGGGGCTGGACAATGAGCAGTTCTTC. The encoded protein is CSVHRGLDNEQFF.

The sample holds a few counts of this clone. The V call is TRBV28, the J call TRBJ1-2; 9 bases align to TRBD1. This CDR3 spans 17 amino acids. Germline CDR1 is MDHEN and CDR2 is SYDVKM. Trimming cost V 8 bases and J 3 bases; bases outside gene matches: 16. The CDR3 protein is CASSPFRDRVLYYGYTF. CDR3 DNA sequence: TGTGCCAGCTCCCCTTTCCGGGACAGGGTTCTCTACTATGGCTACACCTTC.

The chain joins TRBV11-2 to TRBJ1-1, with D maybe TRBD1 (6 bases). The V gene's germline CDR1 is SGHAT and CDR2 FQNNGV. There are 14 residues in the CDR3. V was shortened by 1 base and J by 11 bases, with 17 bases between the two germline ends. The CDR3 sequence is CASSLAAQGRGAFF. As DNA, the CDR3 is TGTGCCAGCAGCTTAGCGGCCCAGGGGAGGGGGGCTTTCTTT.

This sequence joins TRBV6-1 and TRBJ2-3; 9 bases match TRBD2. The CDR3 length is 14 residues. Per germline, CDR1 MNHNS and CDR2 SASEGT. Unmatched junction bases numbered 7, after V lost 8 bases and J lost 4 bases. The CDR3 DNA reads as TGTGCCAGCCGGGCGGGGGGGCCAGCAGATACGCAGTATTTT. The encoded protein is CASRAGGPADTQYF.

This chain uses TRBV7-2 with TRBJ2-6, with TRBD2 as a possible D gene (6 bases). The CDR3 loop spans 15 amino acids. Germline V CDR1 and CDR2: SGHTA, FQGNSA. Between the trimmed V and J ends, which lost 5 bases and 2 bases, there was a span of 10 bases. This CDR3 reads CASSPWGAGANVLTF. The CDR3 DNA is TGTGCCAGCAGCCCATGGGGGGCTGGGGCCAACGTCCTGACTTTC.

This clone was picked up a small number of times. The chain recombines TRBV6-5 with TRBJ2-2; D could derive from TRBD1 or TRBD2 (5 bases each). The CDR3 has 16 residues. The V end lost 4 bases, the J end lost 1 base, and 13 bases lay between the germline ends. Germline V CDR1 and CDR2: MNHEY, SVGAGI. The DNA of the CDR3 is TGTGCCAGCAGTTCTGTGGGACGGGAGAACACCGGGGAGCTGTTTTTT. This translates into CASSSVGRENTGELFF.

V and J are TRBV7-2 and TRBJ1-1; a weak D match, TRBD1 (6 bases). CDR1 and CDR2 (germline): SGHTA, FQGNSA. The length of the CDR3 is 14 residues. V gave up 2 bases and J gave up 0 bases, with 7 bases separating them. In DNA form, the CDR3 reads TGTGCCAGCAGCTTATCAGGGGTGAACACTGAAGCTTTCTTT. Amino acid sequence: CASSLSGVNTEAFF.

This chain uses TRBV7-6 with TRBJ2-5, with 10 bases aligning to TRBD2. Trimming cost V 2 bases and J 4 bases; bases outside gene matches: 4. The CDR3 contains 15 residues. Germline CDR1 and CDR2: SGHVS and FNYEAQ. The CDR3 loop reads CASSLTAGGAETQYF. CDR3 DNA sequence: TGTGCCAGCAGCTTAACAGCGGGGGGGGCAGAGACCCAGTACTTC. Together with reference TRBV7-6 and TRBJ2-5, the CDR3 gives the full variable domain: GAGVSQSPRYKVTKRGQDVALRCDPISGHVSLYWYRQALGQGPEFLTYFNYEAQQDKSGLPNDRFSAERPEGSISTLTIQRTEQRDSAMYRCASSLTAGGAETQYFGPGTRLLVL.

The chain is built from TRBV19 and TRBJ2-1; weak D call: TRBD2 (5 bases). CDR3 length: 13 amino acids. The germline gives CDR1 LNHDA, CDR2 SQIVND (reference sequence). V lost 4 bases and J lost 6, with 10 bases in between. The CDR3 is CASSTSGSNEQFF. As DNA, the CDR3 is TGTGCCAGTAGTACGTCGGGATCCAATGAGCAGTTCTTC.

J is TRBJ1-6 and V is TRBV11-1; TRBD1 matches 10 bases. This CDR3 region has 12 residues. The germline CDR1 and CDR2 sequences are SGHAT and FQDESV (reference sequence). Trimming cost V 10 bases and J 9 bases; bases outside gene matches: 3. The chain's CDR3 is CATRTGGSPLHF. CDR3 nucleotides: TGTGCCACCAGGACAGGGGGTTCACCCCTCCACTTT.

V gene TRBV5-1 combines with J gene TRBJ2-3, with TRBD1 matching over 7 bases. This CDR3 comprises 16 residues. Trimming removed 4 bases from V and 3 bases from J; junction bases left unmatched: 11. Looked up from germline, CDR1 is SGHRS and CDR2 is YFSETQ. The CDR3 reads CASSPFNRGRTDTQYF. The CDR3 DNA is TGCGCCAGCAGCCCCTTCAACAGGGGCCGGACAGATACGCAGTATTTT.